These T cell receptor beta chains were read from a single sample in a study of T cells in localized non-small cell lung cancer. Data came from immunoSEQ multiplex PCR; TCRdb stores just in-frame clones and leaves some out. Altogether tens of thousands of clones are present, approximately 90% being singletons, with the ten largest covering under 15%. This sample comprised peripheral blood, obtained before any cancer treatment. The receptor source for this set is a female donor older than 55 with stage III squamous cell lung carcinoma. Both conserved end residues are trimmed from each CDR3. The order of the fields is V gene, CDR3 protein.

TRBV29-1 SAAGPGQLEAF
TRBV6-1 ASSRQGRDYGYT
TRBV7-3 ASSAYGNTEAF
TRBV6-1 ASSELGDTQY
TRBV27 ASTLRGGSYGYT
TRBV27 ATRRGRGQGPYEQY
TRBV2 ASSAAGTGMYNEQF
TRBV7-2 ASSLDRTFTDTQY
TRBV19 ASSISGLAGGRKETQY
TRBV6-1 ATRAPSGWKETQY
TRBV2 ASIPGTENTEAF
TRBV6-1 ASNEGSYGYT
TRBV6-6 ASSYSPDGVGTQY
TRBV28 ASILGGARNTEAF
TRBV9 ASSVGGSGSSEQY
TRBV9 ASSPYDGQGETQY
TRBV6-4 ASTQLGVKPQH
TRBV18 ASSPPQGATDTQY
TRBV5-1 ASSVRPSDTDTQY
TRBV10-1 ASSASGGSRAYNEQF
TRBV7-6 ASTLILGDRSTDTQY
TRBV5-1 ASSLAGSTDTQY
TRBV5-6 ASSLGLAAWNTGELF
TRBV11-2 ASSLDPRGSKYNEQF